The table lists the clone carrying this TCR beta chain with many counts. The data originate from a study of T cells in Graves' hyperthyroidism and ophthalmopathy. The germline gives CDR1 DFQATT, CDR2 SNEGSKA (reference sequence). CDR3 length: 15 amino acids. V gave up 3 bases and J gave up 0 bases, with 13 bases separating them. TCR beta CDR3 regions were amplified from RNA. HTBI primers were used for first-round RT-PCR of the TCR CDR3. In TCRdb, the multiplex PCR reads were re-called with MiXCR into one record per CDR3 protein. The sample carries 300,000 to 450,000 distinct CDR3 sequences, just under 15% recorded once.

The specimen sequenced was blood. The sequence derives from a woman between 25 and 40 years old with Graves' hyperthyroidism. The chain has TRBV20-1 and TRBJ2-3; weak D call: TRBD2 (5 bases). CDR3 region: CSARSAAASTDTQYF. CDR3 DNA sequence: TGCAGTGCTAGGTCAGCGGCAGCTAGCACAGATACGCAGTATTTT.